The rows below give T cell receptor beta chains drawn from one sample of a study of cytomegalovirus exposure and HLA in healthy donors. Here immunoSEQ multiplex PCR was the method, and the copy in TCRdb shows in-frame clones only, minus some. The table shows roughly 170,000 clones, with 75% to 90% occurring only once. Material for sequencing was PBMCs. The receptors shown here come from a boy aged 5-17 years in good health and CMV-seronegative. Both conserved end residues are part of each CDR3. The D gene is left open where the match is weak. The size field is filled for only some rows; it gives once, few, many or a size class.

d_gene,v_gene,j_gene,abundance,CDR3aa,CDR3nt
TRBD2,TRBV6-5,TRBJ2-4,once,CASSLNLAGINIQYF,TGTGCCAGCAGCTTAAACCTAGCGGGGATAAACATTCAGTACTTC
NA,TRBV11-1,TRBJ1-1,few,CASSLEWAGETEAFF,TGTGCCAGCAGCTTAGAGTGGGCAGGGGAAACAGAAGCTTTCTTT
NA,TRBV2,TRBJ2-4,once,CASRWESKNIQYF,TGTGCCAGCAGATGGGAGTCCAAAAACATTCAGTACTTC
NA,TRBV6-5,TRBJ2-7,NA,CASSYRGYRVGEQYF,TGTGCCAGCAGTTACCGAGGCTACAGGGTAGGAGAGCAGTACTTC
NA,TRBV7-8,TRBJ1-1,NA,CASSLGPSGVGTEAFF,TGTGCCAGCAGCTTAGGGCCTTCAGGGGTCGGCACTGAAGCTTTCTTT
TRBD1,TRBV29-1,TRBJ2-7,NA,CSGAGQGDEQYF,TGCAGCGGAGCAGGACAGGGGGACGAGCAGTACTTC
NA,TRBV7-2,TRBJ1-2,NA,CASSFDGNYGYTF,TGTGCCAGCAGCTTTGACGGGAACTATGGCTACACCTTC
NA,TRBV21-1,TRBJ1-2,NA,CASSKQNYGYTF,TGTGCCAGCAGCAAACAGAACTATGGCTACACCTTC
TRBD1,TRBV29-1,TRBJ1-4,NA,CSVEGTDYPTNEKLFF,TGCAGCGTTGAGGGGACAGACTATCCAACTAATGAAAAACTGTTTTTT
TRBD2,TRBV4-3,TRBJ2-1,NA,CASSQDRLAGRSYNEQFF,TGCGCCAGCAGCCAAGATCGGCTAGCGGGGAGATCCTACAATGAGCAGTTCTTC
TRBD1,TRBV7-2,TRBJ1-6,NA,CASSPGQGPNSPLHF,TGTGCCAGCAGCCCCGGACAGGGGCCTAATTCACCCCTCCACTTT
TRBD1,TRBV11-1,TRBJ2-1,few,CASRHRGSYNEQFF,TGTGCCAGCAGGCACAGGGGATCCTACAATGAGCAGTTCTTC
TRBD2,TRBV4-2,TRBJ2-7,NA,CASSQDLAGVYEQYF,TGTGCCAGCAGCCAAGATCTAGCGGGAGTCTACGAGCAGTACTTC
NA,TRBV19,TRBJ1-1,once,CASSITLNTEAFF,TGTGCCAGTAGTATAACATTGAACACTGAAGCTTTCTTT
TRBD1,TRBV11-2,TRBJ1-6,NA,CASSLGGQPNSPLHF,TGTGCCAGCAGCTTAGGGGGACAGCCCAATTCACCCCTCCACTTT
TRBD1,TRBV29-1,TRBJ2-7,NA,CSVVNRDRAYEQYF,TGCAGCGTTGTGAATAGGGACAGGGCCTACGAGCAGTACTTC